The T cell receptor beta chain described here comes from a study of blood T cell repertoires in COVID-19. Turning to the study itself: Samples came from the United States, Italy and Spain, spanning acute and convalescent COVID-19. Sources were T cells, B-cell-depleted T cells, or PBMCs; the material itself was cDNA or gDNA.

The germline V gene encodes CDR1 MNHEY and CDR2 SVGAGI. This CDR3 contains 14 residues. V lost 8 bases and J lost 2, with 15 bases in between. This clone was seen just once. As processed by the authors: Amplification with reference gene primers provided the estimates of nucleated cell counts. Method: immunoSEQ multiplex PCR; TCRdb's copy keeps in-frame clones and lacks some. The DNA gave D and trimming, while V, J and clone size come from that table. This sample has 150,000 to 200,000 clones, with 70% to 90% found just once. The rearrangement joins TRBV6-5 to TRBJ1-1; D unresolved. Material for sequencing was peripheral blood. This TCR derives from a human donor in a cohort sampled during active COVID-19. The CDR3, as DNA: TGTGCCAGCGTCTCATGGAGGGCAAACACTGAAGCTTTCTTT. As protein: CASVSWRANTEAFF.